This paragraph reports one TCR beta chain. Which antigen it targets is not known. The input lacks base qualities; no much larger clone sits a single base away. This specimen belongs to a study of cytomegalovirus exposure and HLA in healthy donors (dated by TCRdb to the late 2010s). Concerning the study at large: In an earlier analysis of 587 of the donors, 276 Gb of sequence data and 90 million to 120 million unique TCR beta sequences from 150 million to 200 million T cells were reported. About 280 gigabases of sequencing data and around 85 million unique TCR sequences made up an early release that covered 640 HLA-typed donors. Using immunosequencing, the study profiled T cell repertoires from around 670 subjects and related those repertoires to cytomegalovirus serostatus. A later genetic analysis used genome-wide SNP genotypes for about 60% of the roughly 670 donors, treating that subset as a discovery cohort. Donor age, sex, ethnicity and CMV serostatus were collected together with the repertoire data. To predict cytomegalovirus infection status, the study combined high-throughput TCR immunosequencing, statistical association of individual TCRs with disease status, and machine learning. Along with the 666-subject first cohort, a separate validation cohort of around 110 different subjects was used. To decide whether each TCR beta V gene segment behaved as functional or pseudogenic, an earlier analysis of some 570 of the donors relied on high-throughput TCR beta sequencing. To study patterns of TCR occurrence, a later analysis re-analyzed previously published TCR beta repertoires from around 660 donors and added high-resolution HLA genotyping. Of the roughly 390 genotyped donors, 75% to 85% were placed in the genetic ancestry cluster associated with self-reported Caucasian donors. The number of typed donors differed by locus: roughly 629-640 for A, B, C, DRB1 and DQB1; 522 for DQA1; roughly 600 for DPA1; and around 450 for DPB1. Among under 450 genotyped donors of the cohort, an average of about 240,000 unique TCR beta nucleotide sequences were sequenced per donor, approximately 20% of them non-productive. Because of strong linkage in the cohort, roughly five DR-DQ haplotypes were treated as single units for association and clustering. Both class I and class II loci were covered by HLA typing, at four-digit resolution. Every discovery cohort repertoire had been produced on one sequencing platform. The aim of the study was to test whether cataloging public T cell receptors could identify signatures of past pathogen exposure. Rather than drawing on any new phenotypic data, the later analysis identified candidate immune exposures from TCR beta sequences and the way those sequences occurred across donors. What the authors observed across the whole study: In a later analysis, TCR association rates were found to vary across HLA loci, with the most associated TCRs seen for DRB1 alleles and the fewest for HLA-C alleles. A cluster of highly shared sequence variants was judged likely to be a technical artifact of the sequencing pipeline. A later analysis associated about 17,000 TCR beta sequences with specific HLA alleles at a false discovery rate of 0.05. In an earlier analysis of approximately 590 of the donors, most TCR beta V segments appeared in productive rearrangements about 87% or about 30% of the time, broadly matching IMGT annotations. A further reported finding was that TCR beta sequences accurately predicted the HLA-A and HLA-B alleles for most subjects in the first cohort. Some IMGT-functional V segments, including TRBV6-2 and TRBV6-3, could not be told apart with the 87-base-pair reads, so those segments were excluded. Compared with the approximately 670-donor mean, donors in an Asian-associated ancestry cluster had fewer N-insertions in productive TCRs, according to a later genetic analysis. A total of some 180 TCR beta chains were listed by the study as associated with cytomegalovirus. In a later genetic analysis, a missense DCLRE1C variant was associated with V-gene and J-gene trimming of TCR beta chains, and the association was replicated in an independent cohort. Most TCR sequences were observed very rarely across donors, whereas some public TCRs were present in many individuals. The earlier analysis of 450 to 700 of the donors excluded approximately 17 rarely observed V segments, including chromosome 9 orphons, because counts were too low. According to a later analysis, most CMV-associated TCR beta chains appeared to be HLA-restricted, and the HLA associations seemed to be driven largely by CMV exposure. In a later analysis, HLA-associated TCR beta chains showed more clonal expansion and lower generation probabilities than non-associated chains that were equally common. Presence/absence analyses assumed roughly uniform sequencing depth across donors, an assumption that may not hold. According to the authors, the approach could potentially be generalized to other disease states and immunological phenotypes. Cytomegalovirus status was reported to be diagnosed by the classifier with high specificity and sensitivity in both the original and validation cohorts. Only TCR beta chains were sequenced in this cohort, and the absence of alpha or paired-chain data limited detectable features. Because some donors lacked HLA typing at each locus, the association tests relied only on the typed subset. Correlated functional status among segregating V segments might reflect linkage disequilibrium, but an unknown experimental factor could not be ruled out. Several of the top co-occurrence clusters appeared to be linked to parvovirus B19, influenza, CMV and Epstein-Barr virus, according to a later analysis. Assigning TCR associations to individual alleles was difficult when HLA alleles, especially DR and DQ, strongly co-occurred. CMV serostatus was the only immune exposure information available for the cohort. Three of the identified cytomegalovirus-associated TCR beta chains were confirmed in vitro to be specific for cytomegalovirus antigens.

In total, 500 to 700 healthy bone marrow donors made up the cohort. At the time of sampling, all cohort members were nominally healthy, though unrecorded immune exposures were likely present. The donor was CMV seropositive and belonged to the group of some 290 seropositive cohort members. A peripheral blood sample was provided by each donor, and peripheral blood mononuclear cells were used for TCR beta sequencing. Genomic DNA extraction from the blood cell samples was performed with the Qiagen DNeasy Blood Extraction Kit. Library prep was done by the immunoSEQ multiplex PCR assay. For the multiplex PCR, a mixture combining 60 forward primers for TCR Vbeta segments and 13 reverse primers for TCR Jbeta segments was used. A multiplex PCR assay on genomic DNA amplified the CDR3 region of rearranged TCR beta genes. Amplified TCR beta libraries were sequenced as 87-base-pair reads on the Illumina HiSeq System. As for the original processing: A later analysis tallied tens of millions of unique TCR beta chains across the 666 repertoires, and roughly 11 million of those chains were shared by two or more donors. A nearest-neighbor algorithm error-corrected the raw reads and collapsed the reads into unique sequences, merging closely related sequences to remove PCR and sequencing errors. V, D and J gene segments were assigned by aligning CDR3 sequences to IMGT reference sequences. For a sequence to be retained, at least a six-nucleotide match to both a V gene segment and a J gene segment was required. A rearrangement was called productive if the CDR3 had no stop codons and remained in frame with V and J, and every other rearrangement was called non-productive. CDR3 was defined by IMGT convention, running from the second conserved V-encoded cysteine to the conserved J-encoded phenylalanine. The earlier analysis of approximately 500 of the donors excluded sequences that lacked an unambiguous match to a single V gene segment. An earlier analysis of 500 to 700 of the donors classified V segments as functional when productive rearrangements were above 56.7% and as segregating when the standard deviation between donors was above 5%. A statistical classification framework was developed to diagnose cytomegalovirus status using the catalog of TCR beta chain sequences. In a later analysis, V and J genes were assigned by comparing TCR nucleotide sequences against IMGT/GENE-DB human TR gene sequences. A later analysis assigned CDR3 sequences and most-parsimonious VDJ recombination scenarios with the TCRdist pipeline. In a later analysis, each TCR beta chain was defined by its CDR3 amino acid sequence together with its V-gene family, and reads lacking a unique V-gene family were excluded. To address suspected cross-contamination and a sequencing artifact, a later analysis removed 592 highly shared, low-generation-probability nucleotide sequences. In a later analysis, a clonal expansion index for each public chain was calculated from normalized within-repertoire ranks of inferred template counts. In a later analysis, generation probabilities were computed using a VDJ recombination model fitted to out-of-frame rearrangements, and the results were checked against IGoR. Hypergeometric tests were used in a later analysis to score TCR-TCR, TCR-HLA and TCR-CMV co-occurrence, with a repertoire-size bias correction applied to the TCR pairs. To estimate false discovery rates, a later analysis permuted the HLA or CMV assignments 20 times. In a later analysis, co-occurring TCRs were grouped using DBSCAN, with TCRdist sequence similarity added in when clustering inside HLA-allele-positive subsets. Repertoires with fewer than 30,000 or more than 120,000 public chains were left out of co-occurrence clustering, as were a handful of repertoires with anomalous nucleotide sharing. Sourced from immuneACCESS, this table was stored by TCRdb with only in-frame sequences that have V and J called. A share of the clones is absent; for the studies checked, an unresolved V gene accounts for under half, and the remainder has no known explanation. V and J calls and clone size are as listed in that table; D and trimming were resolved from the DNA. The sample table lists 150,000 to 200,000 clones, about 77% of them with a count of one. The ten largest clones add up to 4.5% to 7.5% of the sample.

Including cysteine and phenylalanine, the CDR3 has 12 amino acids. The retained sequence is limited to the CDR3, 36 bases, with the frame set at the first base. Reading the germline V gene gives CDR1 SGHAT and CDR2 FQNNGV. V is clipped by 3 bases and J by 6 bases, and the sequence between their germline boundaries is 6 bases long. The TCR sequence derives from a woman aged 30 to 39 in good health and CMV-seropositive. The source material was PBMCs. The V and J segments used are TRBV11-2 and TRBJ2-1; tentative D gene TRBD2, with 5 bases matching. CDR3 sequence: CASSFRGNEQFF. DNA sequence: TGTGCCAGCAGCTTCCGGGGCAATGAGCAGTTCTTC.